This section outlines one T cell receptor beta chain sequence together with its context. This sample was taken from a study of shared clonotypes between healthy human individuals. Data came from immunoSEQ multiplex PCR; TCRdb stores just in-frame clones and leaves some out. The table lists about 330,000 clones, 74% of them singletons. This CDR3 contains 15 residues. V was shortened by 1 base and J by 1 base, with 9 bases between the two germline ends. CDR1 is SGHTA, CDR2 FQGNSA, per germline. This TCR derives from a man aged 30 to 39 in good health. Sequencing was performed on memory CD4+ T cells sorted from blood. Subset specified: CD45RA-negative fraction. The genes are TRBV7-2 and TRBJ2-3; D is perhaps TRBD2 (6 bases). Written as DNA, the CDR3 is TGTGCCAGCAGCTTAGAGGGAGGCGGCACAGATACGCAGTATTTT. It translates to CASSLEGGGTDTQYF.